This TCR beta chain was captured in a study of control samples from healthy donors and cancer patients. Method: immunoSEQ multiplex PCR; TCRdb's copy keeps in-frame clones and lacks some. The table lists around 140,000 clones, around 90% of them singletons. Sequenced: blood. The sequence came from a man aged 18 to 30 in good health.

The CDR3 loop reads CASSPTGGDTGELFF. The CDR3 DNA reads TGTGCCAGCAGCCCCACAGGGGGGGACACCGGGGAGCTGTTTTTT. This rearrangement joins TRBV7-3 to TRBJ2-2; TRBD1 is a possible D gene (8 bases). The germline CDR1 and CDR2 sequences are SGHTA and FQGTGA. V was pared by 5 bases and J by 3 bases, with 13 bases between. The CDR3 loop spans 15 amino acids. The full variable domain, in which reference TRBV7-3 and TRBJ2-2 provide the parts outside the CDR3, is GAGVSQTPSNKVTEKGKYVELRCDPISGHTALYWYRQSLGQGPEFLIYFQGTGAADDSGLPNDRFFAVRPEGSVSTLKIQRTERGDSAVYLCASSPTGGDTGELFFGEGSRLTVL.